Following are 8 T cell receptor beta chains from one sample sequenced in a study of CXCR3 chemokines and chemotherapy response in bladder cancer (dated by TCRdb to between 2020 and 2023). The library was generated by PCR. TCRdb shows the sequencer as Illumina HiSeq 2500. TCRdb redid the processing of the public reads, applying fastp at Q25 and MiXCR, and retained in-frame beta chains. CDR3 protein sequences are deduplicated, and each keeps its most common genes and DNA. Present in this sample are some 8,100 distinct CDR3 sequences, over 9.5% of which were seen just once. Roughly 15% of the sample goes to the ten largest clones. This specimen was collected from a patient whose treatment included neoadjuvant chemotherapy. All receptors derive from a human donor with bladder cancer that responded to neoadjuvant chemotherapy.

On this clonotype itself: A much larger clone differs from this one at a single base, so this may be a read error. The chain is built from TRBV7-9 and TRBJ2-7; D is perhaps TRBD1 (5 bases). Trimming left V 2 bases short and J 3 bases short, with 5 bases between. Germline CDR1 and CDR2: SEHNR and FQNEAQ (reference sequence). The CDR3 is made up of 12 amino acids. The DNA of the CDR3 is TGTGCCAGCAGCTTACAGGGCTACGAGCAGTACTTC. This encodes CASSLQGYEQYF.

This chain uses TRBV7-9 with TRBJ1-2; 7 bases map to TRBD1. The CDR3 contains 15 residues. Losses at the gene ends were 4 bases for V and 7 bases for J; bases not matched to a gene: 12. Per germline, CDR1 SEHNR and CDR2 FQNEAQ (reference sequence). The DNA for the CDR3 is TGTGCCAGCAGCTCCCAACCGGACAGGCCAGCTGGCTACACCTTC. Amino acids: CASSSQPDRPAGYTF.

The V call is TRBV7-2, the J call TRBJ2-5; 11 bases line up with TRBD1. CDR1 SGHTA and CDR2 FQGNSA come from the germline V gene. J lost 3 bases, V lost 6 bases, and 12 bases had no gene match. CDR3 size: 17 residues. CDR3 protein: CASSSLRGTGGEETQYF. The CDR3 DNA reads TGTGCCAGCAGTTCCCTCCGTGGGACAGGGGGAGAAGAGACCCAGTACTTC.

In its sample, this clonotype was seen many times. The chain joins TRBV27 to TRBJ1-3, with D possibly TRBD1 on 5 matching bases. CDR3 length equals 13 residues. V lost 4 bases and J 2 bases, leaving 6 bases between the germline ends. Per the germline V gene, CDR1 is MNHEY and CDR2 is SMNVEV (reference sequence). The CDR3 is CASSSGPGNTIYF. The CDR3 DNA follows: TGTGCCAGCAGTTCAGGGCCTGGAAACACCATATATTTT.

Many counts were recorded for this clonotype. The rearrangement joins TRBV5-6 to TRBJ1-2; no definite D call. Trimming left V 4 bases short and J 4 bases short, with 14 bases between. The CDR3 totals 14 residues. Per the germline V gene, CDR1 is SGHDT and CDR2 is YYEEEE. CDR3 sequence (DNA): TGTGCCAGCAGCCCAAAAACTAGCGGCTATGGCTACACCTTC. Translation: CASSPKTSGYGYTF.

By share of the sample, this clonotype is medium-sized. V gene TRBV19 combines with J gene TRBJ1-2; D uncertain. The CDR3 totals 12 residues. V dropped 3 bases and J dropped 8 bases, with 10 bases sitting between them. CDR1 LNHDA and CDR2 SQIVND come from the germline V gene (reference sequence). The CDR3, as DNA: TGTGCCAGTAGTATGAGGAGGGAGGGCTACACCTTC. Encoded protein: CASSMRREGYTF. Together with reference TRBV19 and TRBJ1-2, the CDR3 gives the full variable domain: DGGITQSPKYLFRKEGQNVTLSCEQNLNHDAMYWYRQDPGQGLRLIYYSQIVNDFQKGDIAEGYSVSREKKESFPLTVTSAQKNPTAFYLCASSMRREGYTFGSGTRLTVV.

This clonotype is termed medium-sized (0.01 to 0.1%). The V gene is TRBV6-2 or TRBV6-3, the J gene TRBJ1-2; no definite D call. There are 11 residues in the CDR3. CDR1 and CDR2 from the germline V gene are MNHEY and SVGEGT. In nucleotides, the CDR3 is TGTGTCACAACGGGGAACTATGGCTACACCTTC. Protein: CVTTGNYGYTF.

This clonotype was counted only a few times. V usage is TRBV7-9 and J usage is TRBJ2-5; D call uncertain. The CDR3 has 14 residues. Deletions cut 1 base from V and 2 bases from J, with 8 bases between. CDR1 SEHNR and CDR2 FQNEAQ come from the germline V gene (reference sequence). In DNA, the CDR3 is TGTGCCAGCAGCTTAGAATCGGGTCAAGAGACCCAGTACTTC. The encoded protein is CASSLESGQETQYF.